The 11 T cell receptor beta chains given below trace back to one sample, sequenced in a study of blood T cell repertoires in COVID-19. Produced via immunoSEQ multiplex PCR; TCRdb's table is partial and in-frame only. The sample consists of more than 150,000 clones, around four fifths of them appearing once. The sequenced material came from PBMCs or T cells enriched from blood (not recorded which). The receptors were gathered from a woman aged 45-65 years who had recovered from COVID-19.

V is TRBV18 and J is TRBJ1-4; no firm D call. The germline V gene encodes CDR1 KGHSH and CDR2 LQKENI. Trimming took off 5 bases at V and 1 base at J, with 8 bases between the two ends. The CDR3 totals 14 residues. This CDR3 is CASSNRVTNEKLFF. CDR3 sequence (DNA): TGTGCCAGCTCAAACCGGGTAACTAATGAAAAACTGTTTTTT.

The V call is TRBV6-5, the J call TRBJ2-7; 10 bases line up with TRBD1. J was trimmed by 2 bases and V by 0 bases; bases with no gene match: 1. Germline V gene lookup returns CDR1 MNHEY and CDR2 SVGAGI. This CDR3 contains 15 residues. The CDR3 nucleotides are TGTGCCAGCAGTTACTCCGGACAGGGGGCCTACGAGCAGTACTTC. Translated, it gives CASSYSGQGAYEQYF.

This clone was recorded only once. The genes are TRBV21-1 and TRBJ2-7; TRBD2 is taken as the D call from the table, unchecked against the DNA. TRBV21-1 has pseudogene status. This CDR3 is built from 11 residues. The CDR3 coding sequence is TGTGCCAGGGACTGCGTTTACGAGCAGTACTTC. As protein: CARDCVYEQYF.

The chain couples TRBV7-3 to TRBJ1-3, with 11 bases fitting TRBD1. Losses at the gene ends were 5 bases for V and 8 bases for J; bases not matched to a gene: 17. The germline V gene has CDR1 SGHTA and CDR2 FQGTGA. This CDR3 has 18 amino acids. The CDR3 nucleotides read TGTGCCAGCAGCCTAATGGCCCCGGGACAGGGGGGACGGGACACCATATATTTT. This gives the protein CASSLMAPGQGGRDTIYF.

This chain links TRBV7-9 with TRBJ2-7, with 7 bases matching TRBD1. After removal of 4 bases from V and 8 bases from J, the junction contained 5 bases not matched to a gene. The CDR3 is 12 residues long. CDR1 and CDR2 (germline): SEHNR, FQNEAQ (reference sequence). CDR3 in amino acids: CASSSQGKQQYF. Here the CDR3 DNA reads TGTGCCAGCAGCTCACAGGGGAAGCAGCAGTACTTC.

J is TRBJ2-4 and V is TRBV2, with 8 nucleotides matching TRBD2. V trimming: 2 bases; J trimming: 3 bases; junction bases outside the gene matches: 0. Germline loops: CDR1 SNHLY, CDR2 FYNNEI. The CDR3 covers 14 residues. Here the CDR3 DNA reads TGTGCCAGCAGTGAACTAGCGGGCAAAAACATTCAGTACTTC. Residues: CASSELAGKNIQYF.

The CDR3 bases are TGTGCCAGCAGCTCGCTTAACTCCCCCTACAATGAGCAGTTCTTC. It translates to CASSSLNSPYNEQFF. This chain connects TRBV7-9 to TRBJ2-1; D unresolved. CDR3 length: 15 amino acids. V dropped 4 bases and J dropped 2 bases, with 12 bases sitting between them. Germline-derived CDR1 and CDR2 are SEHNR and FQNEAQ (reference sequence).

The J gene is TRBJ2-2, the V gene TRBV18; a weak D match, TRBD1 (5 bases). Trimming stripped 3 bases from V and 1 base from J, with 9 bases between. The CDR3 has 15 amino acids. Looked up from germline, CDR1 is KGHSH and CDR2 is LQKENI. The CDR3: CASSPTTGNTGELFF. In nucleotides, the CDR3 is TGTGCCAGCTCACCCACTACAGGGAACACCGGGGAGCTGTTTTTT.

This clone was detected only a few times. This chain links TRBV19 with TRBJ2-1; TRBD2 agrees at 10 bases. CDR3 size: 16 residues. Per the germline V gene, CDR1 is LNHDA and CDR2 is SQIVND (reference sequence). J was trimmed by 0 bases and V by 8 bases; bases with no gene match: 7. The CDR3 nucleotides are TGTGCCAGTCGAACGGGACTAGCGTCCTCCTACAATGAGCAGTTCTTC. Protein sequence: CASRTGLASSYNEQFF.

The chain uses TRBV7-9 and TRBJ2-1; D might be TRBD2 (5 bases). Germline lookup yields CDR1 SEHNR and CDR2 FQNEAQ (reference sequence). The V and J ends lost 1 base and 8 bases respectively, with 18 bases between them. The CDR3 spans 16 residues. Here the CDR3 DNA reads TGTGCCAGCAGCTTAGATTTTAGCGTCTCAATCGATGAGCAGTTCTTC. It translates to CASSLDFSVSIDEQFF.

The chain recombines TRBV5-1 with TRBJ2-6; 8 nucleotides align to TRBD1. The V gene end was trimmed by 6 bases and the J gene end by 9 bases; junction bases not matched to a gene: 5. This CDR3 spans 13 amino acids. Germline V gene lookup returns CDR1 SGHRS and CDR2 YFSETQ. CDR3 amino acids: CASNPDRGNVLTF. The CDR3 nucleotides are TGCGCCAGCAACCCAGACAGGGGCAACGTCCTGACTTTC.